This record looks at one T cell receptor (beta chain) sequence and its context. What it recognizes is unknown. Primers included in the PCR were 60 Vbeta and 13 Jbeta primers. Assay: immunoSEQ multiplex PCR; the TCRdb copy retains only in-frame clones and omits some. The sample includes some 80,000 clones, around 78% seen only once; the top ten take over 4.5%. Unmatched junction bases numbered 11, after V lost 8 bases and J lost 3 bases. Germline values: CDR1 MNHNS, CDR2 SASEGT. The CDR3 totals 15 residues. This sample is drawn from a study of cytomegalovirus exposure and HLA in healthy donors. Study-wide results and limits: A later analysis showed TCR association rates differing by HLA locus, peaking at DRB1 and lowest at HLA-C.

The sample comprised PBMCs. The chain combines TRBV6-1 with TRBJ2-5, with TRBD1 matching over 8 bases. This receptor was taken from a man younger than 35 in good health and CMV-seropositive. In DNA, the CDR3 is TGTGCCAGCGGTCAGGACAGGGTTCGGGAAGAGACCCAGTACTTC. The encoded protein is CASGQDRVREETQYF.